This T cell receptor (beta chain) stems from a study of cytomegalovirus exposure and HLA in healthy donors. The germline CDR1 and CDR2 sequences are MNHEY and SVGAGI. V shed 5 bases, J shed 3 bases, and the junction held 2 bases outside the gene matches. The CDR3 runs to 13 residues. Only in-frame clones appear in the TCRdb table, and some are missing; sequencing was by immunoSEQ multiplex PCR. The data show around 200,000 clones, about four fifths seen once. The chain carries TRBV6-5 and TRBJ2-7, with 9 bases fitting TRBD1. Material: PBMCs. This sequence originates from a woman under 30 in good health and CMV-seropositive. CDR3 nucleotides: TGTGCCAGCAGTCGGGGACAGGGCTACGAGCAGTACTTC. Translating gives CASSRGQGYEQYF.